Listed below are T cell receptor beta chains from one sample, sequenced in a study of T cell responses to AZD1222 COVID-19 vaccine. Clones were sequenced by immunoSEQ multiplex PCR, and TCRdb holds only the in-frame ones, with some missing. The repertoire holds some 150,000 clones, with about nine tenths as singletons. The material was peripheral blood, obtained on day 0 of AZD1222 vaccination. These receptors all come from an adult in good health. The CDR3 runs from the conserved cysteine through the conserved F or W. The D gene is left open where the match is weak. Rows give clone size only sometimes, using once, few, many, or a class for an expanded clone.

d_gene: -
j_gene: TRBJ1-5
v_gene: TRBV5-1
abundance: -
CDR3nt: TGCGCCAGCAGCTTGGACCTGGGGGGGAATCAGCCCCAGCATTTT
CDR3aa: CASSLDLGGNQPQHF

d_gene: -
j_gene: TRBJ1-6
v_gene: TRBV7-8
abundance: once
CDR3nt: TGTGCCAGCAGCTTAGACCGGGCTGGGAATTCACCCCTCCACTTT
CDR3aa: CASSLDRAGNSPLHF

d_gene: TRBD2
j_gene: TRBJ2-1
v_gene: TRBV4-3
abundance: -
CDR3nt: TGCGCCAGCAGCCAAGAAGTCGGGACTAGCTCTGGTGAGCAGTTCTTC
CDR3aa: CASSQEVGTSSGEQFF

d_gene: TRBD1
j_gene: TRBJ1-1
v_gene: TRBV27
abundance: -
CDR3nt: TGTGCCAGCAGTTTCTCGACTCCAGGGGGCGCAGAGAACACTGAAGCTTTCTTT
CDR3aa: CASSFSTPGGAENTEAFF

d_gene: -
j_gene: TRBJ1-2
v_gene: TRBV9
abundance: -
CDR3nt: TGTGCCAGCAGCGTATCTGCAGGGGACTATGGCTACACCTTC
CDR3aa: CASSVSAGDYGYTF

d_gene: TRBD2
j_gene: TRBJ2-1
v_gene: TRBV5-1
abundance: -
CDR3nt: TGCGCCAGCAGCTTGGAAAGCGGGAGCTACAATGAGCAGTTCTTC
CDR3aa: CASSLESGSYNEQFF

d_gene: -
j_gene: TRBJ2-5
v_gene: TRBV11-3
abundance: once
CDR3nt: TGTGCCAGCAGCAACCGACTAGAACAAGAGACCCAGTACTTC
CDR3aa: CASSNRLEQETQYF

d_gene: TRBD1
j_gene: TRBJ2-1
v_gene: TRBV11-3
abundance: -
CDR3nt: TGTGCCAGCAGCTGGGGACAGGCCAACAATGAGCAGTTCTTC
CDR3aa: CASSWGQANNEQFF

d_gene: -
j_gene: TRBJ1-2
v_gene: TRBV4-1
abundance: once
CDR3nt: TGCGCCAGCAGCCAAGAAGGGGCTAGCGGCTATGGCTACACCTTC
CDR3aa: CASSQEGASGYGYTF

d_gene: -
j_gene: TRBJ1-4
v_gene: TRBV7-3
abundance: -
CDR3nt: TGTGCCAGCAGCTTAAGTGGGAGGTCCGCAACTAATGAAAAACTGTTTTTT
CDR3aa: CASSLSGRSATNEKLFF

d_gene: TRBD1
j_gene: TRBJ1-6
v_gene: TRBV30
abundance: -
CDR3nt: TGTGCCTGCCCGACTATCGACAGGGGAGTGGGTTCCTATAATTCACCCCTCCACTTT
CDR3aa: CACPTIDRGVGSYNSPLHF

d_gene: -
j_gene: TRBJ1-5
v_gene: TRBV7-9
abundance: -
CDR3nt: TGTGCCAGCAGCGAGGGGGGAGGCAGCAATCAGCCCCAGCATTTT
CDR3aa: CASSEGGGSNQPQHF

d_gene: -
j_gene: TRBJ1-1
v_gene: TRBV27
abundance: -
CDR3nt: TGTGCCAGCAGTTTATCGCGTATTGATCCAGGCCGTGAAGCTTTCTTT
CDR3aa: CASSLSRIDPGREAFF

d_gene: TRBD1
j_gene: TRBJ1-1
v_gene: TRBV25-1
abundance: -
CDR3nt: TGTGCCAGCAGTGGGACAGGCCGGGGCACTGAAGCTTTCTTT
CDR3aa: CASSGTGRGTEAFF

d_gene: TRBD1
j_gene: TRBJ2-1
v_gene: TRBV7-2
abundance: few
CDR3nt: TGTGCCAGCAGCTCCCGGACAGGGTTAGATGAGCAGTTCTTC
CDR3aa: CASSSRTGLDEQFF

d_gene: -
j_gene: TRBJ2-7
v_gene: TRBV29-1
abundance: -
CDR3nt: TGCAGCGTTGTACAGGGCCTCTACGAGCAGTACTTC
CDR3aa: CSVVQGLYEQYF

d_gene: TRBD2
j_gene: TRBJ2-1
v_gene: TRBV4-3
abundance: -
CDR3nt: TGCGCCAGCAGCCAAGGACTAGCGCCCCTCAATGAGCAGTTCTTC
CDR3aa: CASSQGLAPLNEQFF

d_gene: TRBD1
j_gene: TRBJ1-2
v_gene: TRBV7-2
abundance: -
CDR3nt: TGTGCCAGCAGCCTGGACAGGGCAATCAACTATGGCTACACCTTC
CDR3aa: CASSLDRAINYGYTF

d_gene: -
j_gene: TRBJ1-4
v_gene: TRBV3-1/TRBV3-2
abundance: -
CDR3nt: TGTGCCAGCAGCCAAGGAGGGCGCGATGAAAAACTGTTTTTT
CDR3aa: CASSQGGRDEKLFF

d_gene: -
j_gene: TRBJ1-5
v_gene: TRBV5-8
abundance: -
CDR3nt: TGTGCCAGCAGCTTCCAAGGACCCTATCAGCCCCAGCATTTT
CDR3aa: CASSFQGPYQPQHF